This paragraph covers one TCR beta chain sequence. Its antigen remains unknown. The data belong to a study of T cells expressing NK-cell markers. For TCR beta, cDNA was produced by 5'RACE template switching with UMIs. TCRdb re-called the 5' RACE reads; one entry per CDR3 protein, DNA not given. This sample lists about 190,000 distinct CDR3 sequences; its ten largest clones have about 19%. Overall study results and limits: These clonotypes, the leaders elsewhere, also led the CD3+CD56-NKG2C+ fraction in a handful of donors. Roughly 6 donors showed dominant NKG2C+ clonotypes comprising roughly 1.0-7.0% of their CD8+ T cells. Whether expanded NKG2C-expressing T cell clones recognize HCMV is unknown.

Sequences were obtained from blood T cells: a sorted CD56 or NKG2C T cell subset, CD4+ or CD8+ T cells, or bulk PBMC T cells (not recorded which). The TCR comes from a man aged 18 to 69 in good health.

Here the CDR3 reads CSAREGQDAYEQYF. The V call is TRBV20-1, the J call TRBJ2-7; TCRdb names TRBD1, which stays unverified in the absence of DNA. Germline values: CDR1 DFQATT, CDR2 SNEGSKA (reference sequence). This CDR3 spans 14 amino acids.